Included here is one TCR beta chain sequence, with context. The target antigen is unknown. This sample is part of a study of OX40 agonist ivuxolimab in advanced cancers. Study at large: Administration of intravenous ivuxolimab to patients occurred every 2 weeks at 0.01 to 10 mg/kg.

General study results and limits: Circulating CD4+ and CD8+ T cells showed clonal expansion by week 6 at 0.1 to 3.0 mg/kg. Clonal expansion was among the lowest in partial responders at 0.1-3.0 mg/kg, especially CD8+. Researchers report that CD8+ T cells had, on average, more expanded clones than CD4+.

Clones were sequenced by immunoSEQ multiplex PCR, and TCRdb holds only the in-frame ones, with some missing. This sample has fewer than 75,000 clones, with roughly 89% found just once. Sequencing used CD4+ or CD8+ T cells sorted from blood, obtained in a trial of the OX40 agonist ivuxolimab. The receptor was derived from an adult with an advanced solid tumor such as melanoma, head and neck, liver or kidney cancer.

The DNA of the CDR3 is TGTGCCAGCAGCAAACAAAAAACTAATGAAAAACTGTTTTTT. This sequence encodes CASSKQKTNEKLFF. The rearrangement uses TRBV21-1 and TRBJ1-4; the D call TRBD1 from the table was never checked on the DNA. TRBV21-1 is an annotated pseudogene. The CDR3 runs to 14 residues.